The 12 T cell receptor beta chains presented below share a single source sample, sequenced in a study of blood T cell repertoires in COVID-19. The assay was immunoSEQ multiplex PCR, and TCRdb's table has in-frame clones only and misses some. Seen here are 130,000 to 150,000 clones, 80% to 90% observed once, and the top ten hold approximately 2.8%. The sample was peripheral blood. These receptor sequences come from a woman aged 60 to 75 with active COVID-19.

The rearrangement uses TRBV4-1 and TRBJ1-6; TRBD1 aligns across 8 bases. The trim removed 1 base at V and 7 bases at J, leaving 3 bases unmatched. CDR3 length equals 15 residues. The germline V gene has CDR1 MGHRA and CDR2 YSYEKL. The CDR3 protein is CASSQVDRANSPLHF. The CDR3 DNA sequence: TGCGCCAGCAGCCAAGTGGACAGGGCCAATTCACCCCTCCACTTT.

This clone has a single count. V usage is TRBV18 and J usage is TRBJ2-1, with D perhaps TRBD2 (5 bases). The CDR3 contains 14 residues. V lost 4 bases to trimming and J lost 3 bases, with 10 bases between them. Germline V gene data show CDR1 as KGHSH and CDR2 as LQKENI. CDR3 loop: CASSLIGVYNEQFF. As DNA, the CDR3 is TGTGCCAGCTCACTGATCGGGGTCTACAATGAGCAGTTCTTC.

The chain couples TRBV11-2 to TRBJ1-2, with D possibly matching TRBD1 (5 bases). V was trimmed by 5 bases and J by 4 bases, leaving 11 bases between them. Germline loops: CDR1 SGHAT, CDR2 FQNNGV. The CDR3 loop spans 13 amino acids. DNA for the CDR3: TGTGCCAGCAGCCAGACCGGGGGCTATGGCTACACCTTC. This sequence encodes CASSQTGGYGYTF. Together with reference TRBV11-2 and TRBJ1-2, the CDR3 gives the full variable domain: EAGVAQSPRYKIIEKRQSVAFWCNPISGHATLYWYQQILGQGPKLLIQFQNNGVVDDSQLPKDRFSAERLKGVDSTLKIQPAKLEDSAVYLCASSQTGGYGYTFGSGTRLTVV.

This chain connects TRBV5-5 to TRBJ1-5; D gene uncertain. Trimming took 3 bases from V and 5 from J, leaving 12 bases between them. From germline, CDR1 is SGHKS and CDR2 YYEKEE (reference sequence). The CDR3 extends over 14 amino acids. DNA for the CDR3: TGTGCCAGCAGCTCGGGGATCGGCCATCAGCCCCAGCATTTT. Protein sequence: CASSSGIGHQPQHF.

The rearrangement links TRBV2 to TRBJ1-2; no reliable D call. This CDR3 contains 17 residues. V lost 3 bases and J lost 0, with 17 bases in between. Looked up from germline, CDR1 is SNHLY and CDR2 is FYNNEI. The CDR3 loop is CASSEVSLRRSNYGYTF. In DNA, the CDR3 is TGTGCCAGCAGTGAGGTCTCACTCCGGAGGTCTAACTATGGCTACACCTTC.

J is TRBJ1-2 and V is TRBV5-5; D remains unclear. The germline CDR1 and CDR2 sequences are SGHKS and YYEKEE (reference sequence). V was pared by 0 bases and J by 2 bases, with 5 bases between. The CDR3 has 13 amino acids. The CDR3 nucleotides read TGTGCCAGCAGCTTGGGAGGGAACTATGGCTACACCTTC. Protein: CASSLGGNYGYTF.

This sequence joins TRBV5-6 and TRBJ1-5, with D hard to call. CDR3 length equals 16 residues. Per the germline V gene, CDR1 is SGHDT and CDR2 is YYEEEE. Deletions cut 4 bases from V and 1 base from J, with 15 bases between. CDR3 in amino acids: CASSRRGGGSNQPQHF. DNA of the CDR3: TGTGCCAGCAGCCGCCGGGGAGGAGGGAGCAATCAGCCCCAGCATTTT.

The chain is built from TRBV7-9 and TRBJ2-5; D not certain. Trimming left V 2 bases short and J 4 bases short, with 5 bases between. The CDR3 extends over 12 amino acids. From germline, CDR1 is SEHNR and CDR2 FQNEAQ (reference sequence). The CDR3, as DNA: TGTGCCAGCAGCTTAACTTCAGAGACCCAGTACTTC. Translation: CASSLTSETQYF.

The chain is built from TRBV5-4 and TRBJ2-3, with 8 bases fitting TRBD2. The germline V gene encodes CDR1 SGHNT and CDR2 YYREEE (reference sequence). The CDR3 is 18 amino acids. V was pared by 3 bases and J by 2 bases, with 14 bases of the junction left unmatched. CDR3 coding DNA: TGTGCCAGCAGCTCCGCCCCCACGGGACTAGGTTACACAGATACGCAGTATTTT. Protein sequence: CASSSAPTGLGYTDTQYF.

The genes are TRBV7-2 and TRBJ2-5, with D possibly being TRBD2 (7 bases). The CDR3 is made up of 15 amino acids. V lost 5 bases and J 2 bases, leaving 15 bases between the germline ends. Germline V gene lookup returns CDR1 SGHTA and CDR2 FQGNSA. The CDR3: CASSRGLGGQETQYF. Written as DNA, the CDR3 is TGTGCCAGCAGCCGCGGACTAGGGGGGCAAGAGACCCAGTACTTC.

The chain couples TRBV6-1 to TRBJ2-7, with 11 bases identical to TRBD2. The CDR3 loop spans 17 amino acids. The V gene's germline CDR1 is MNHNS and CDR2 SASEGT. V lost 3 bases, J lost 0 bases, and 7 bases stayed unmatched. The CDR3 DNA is TGTGCCAGCAGTGAGGCTAGCGGGAGGTGGGGCTCCTACGAGCAGTACTTC. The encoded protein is CASSEASGRWGSYEQYF.

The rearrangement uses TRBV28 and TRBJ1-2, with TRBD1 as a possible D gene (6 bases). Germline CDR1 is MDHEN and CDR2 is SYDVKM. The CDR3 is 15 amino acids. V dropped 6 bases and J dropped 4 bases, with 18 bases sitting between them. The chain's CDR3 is CASSPGQRPLYGYTF. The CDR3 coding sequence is TGTGCCAGCAGCCCCGGACAGCGTCCGCTCTATGGCTACACCTTC.